This TCR beta chain appears in the sequencing data of a study of blood T cell repertoires in COVID-19. Study details: COVID-19 samples, acute and convalescent, were from the United States, Italy and Spain.

In the original workflow: The authors estimated nucleated cell counts from reference gene primer amplification. Clones were sequenced by immunoSEQ multiplex PCR, and TCRdb holds only the in-frame ones, with some missing. Clonal size and the V and J genes are those of that table, whereas D and trimming came from the DNA. The sample lists about 190,000 clones, approximately 86% seen once, with 2.7% in the top ten. This clone appeared once. This CDR3 spans 14 amino acids. Germline V lookup: CDR1 MNHEY, CDR2 SMNVEV (reference sequence). V dropped 6 bases and J dropped 4; count of bases not matched to a gene: 7.

The receptor's source is a man aged 40-55 years with active or convalescent COVID-19. The rearrangement uses TRBV27 and TRBJ2-7, with 9 bases matching TRBD1. Material: peripheral blood. The CDR3, as DNA: TGTGCCAGCAGCCCTTCGACAGGGGGGTACGAGCAGTACTTC. Its protein is CASSPSTGGYEQYF.